The present T cell receptor (beta chain) was sequenced within a study of OX40 agonist ivuxolimab in advanced cancers. At the level of the study: Those treated in dose escalation had hepatocellular carcinoma, melanoma, renal cell cancer or head and neck cancer. General study findings and limits: The study found that CD8+ T cells averaged more expanded clones than CD4+. Researchers did not determine the expanded peripheral T cells' antigen specificity. Dosing at 0.1 to 3.0 mg/kg was accompanied by clonal expansion of CD4+ and CD8+ blood T cells by week 6.

Turning to this clone: The antigen is unknown.

Assay: immunoSEQ multiplex PCR; the TCRdb copy retains only in-frame clones and omits some. In the table there are around 97,000 clones, about 84% of which are singletons. The CDR3 totals 14 residues. V lost 0 bases to trimming and J lost 8 bases, with 13 bases between them. Germline V lookup: CDR1 MNHNS, CDR2 SASEGT. The TCR was taken from an adult with an advanced solid tumor such as melanoma, head and neck, liver or kidney cancer. V gene TRBV6-1 combines with J gene TRBJ1-2; weak D call: TRBD1 (5 bases). The sequencing used CD4+ or CD8+ T cells sorted from blood, collected in a trial of the OX40 agonist ivuxolimab. CDR3 region: CASSEAWRGQGYTF. In DNA, the CDR3 is TGTGCCAGCAGTGAAGCGTGGCGGGGCCAGGGCTACACCTTC.